This is a list of T cell receptor beta chains from one sample in a study of T cell responses to AZD1222 COVID-19 vaccine. The assay was immunoSEQ multiplex PCR, and TCRdb's table has in-frame clones only and misses some. The sample lists tens of thousands of clones, 85% to 90% occurring once. Material: peripheral blood, obtained 28 days after the second AZD1222 dose. All receptors derive from an adult who received the AZD1222 COVID-19 vaccine. CDR3s include the opening cysteine and the closing phenylalanine or tryptophan. Fields, in order: clone size, J gene, V gene, D gene, CDR3 DNA, CDR3 protein. D genes are given only for firm matches. The size entry is marked missing in some rows and otherwise reads once, few, many or a size class.

>once|TRBJ2-3|TRBV24-1|TRBD2
TGTGCCACCAGTGTCCTTAGCGGGAGCGGCACAGATACGCAGTATTTT
CATSVLSGSGTDTQYF
>.|TRBJ1-3|TRBV27|.
TGTGCCAGCAGTACGAGGGGTGGTGGAAACACCATATATTTT
CASSTRGGGNTIYF
>.|TRBJ2-7|TRBV19|TRBD2
TGTGCCAGTAGTCGACTAGCGGGAGGACCCTCACTTCGGGAGCAGTACTTC
CASSRLAGGPSLREQYF
>.|TRBJ1-5|TRBV21-1|.
TGTGCCAGCACCATTTTTACGACACCTATTAATCAGCCCCAGCATTTT
CASTIFTTPINQPQHF
>.|TRBJ2-4|TRBV2|.
TGTGCCAGCAGTGAAGACAGGGCTATGTCCAAAAACATTCAGTACTTC
CASSEDRAMSKNIQYF
>.|TRBJ1-6|TRBV30|.
TGTGCCTGGAGCGCTGGGACGGGGGATTCACCCCTCCACTTT
CAWSAGTGDSPLHF
>.|TRBJ2-2|TRBV2|.
TGTGCCAGCAGTGACGACAGGCCCGGGGAGCTGTTTTTT
CASSDDRPGELFF
>.|TRBJ1-1|TRBV7-9|.
TGTGCCAGCAGTACAGTATTGAACACTGAAGCTTTCTTT
CASSTVLNTEAFF
>.|TRBJ1-2|TRBV5-1|TRBD1
TGCGCCAGCAGCAGGGGACAGGAGATCTATGGCTACACCTTC
CASSRGQEIYGYTF
>.|TRBJ2-2|TRBV18|TRBD1
TGTGCCAGCTCACCCCAGGGACAGGGGTACACCGGGGAGCTGTTTTTT
CASSPQGQGYTGELFF
>once|TRBJ2-7|TRBV7-2|TRBD1
TGTGCCAGCAGCCAGGACAGGGCCTCCGAGCAGTACTTC
CASSQDRASEQYF
>.|TRBJ2-7|TRBV5-1|TRBD2
TGCGCCAGCAGCCTATCTTGGGAGGGCGAGCAGTACTTC
CASSLSWEGEQYF
>.|TRBJ2-5|TRBV15|TRBD1
TGTGCCACCAGCAGAGACGCGCCGGACAGGGTATACGAAGAGACCCAGTACTTC
CATSRDAPDRVYEETQYF
>.|TRBJ1-1|TRBV12-3/TRBV12-4|.
TGTGCCAGCAGGAGCAGGGTCAACACTGAAGCTTTCTTT
CASRSRVNTEAFF
>.|TRBJ1-2|TRBV6-6|TRBD1
TGTGCCAGCAGTCGGACAGGGGGGGATGGCTACACCTTC
CASSRTGGDGYTF
>.|TRBJ2-3|TRBV6-5|.
TGTGCCAGCAGCTTAGGACAGAGAGAAACAGATACGCAGTATTTT
CASSLGQRETDTQYF
>.|TRBJ1-4|TRBV28|.
TGTGCCAGCAGTTTCCTAGGGGCGAGCTATGAAAAACTGTTTTTT
CASSFLGASYEKLFF
>few|TRBJ2-5|TRBV7-9|.
TGTGCCAGCAGCCCGATGAGGGGTACCCAAGAGACCCAGTACTTC
CASSPMRGTQETQYF
>.|TRBJ2-1|TRBV10-1|.
TGCGCCAGCAGTGAACGGGCCCGACGGTTCTACAATGAGCAGTTCTTC
CASSERARRFYNEQFF
>.|TRBJ1-4|TRBV27|TRBD1
TGTGCCAGCAGTCCCCGCGTAAGGGACAGGGGCGAAAAACTGTTTTTT
CASSPRVRDRGEKLFF
>once|TRBJ1-1|TRBV4-2|.
TGTGCCAGCAGCCAAGAACAGGATTCGAACACTGAAGCTTTCTTT
CASSQEQDSNTEAFF
>.|TRBJ1-1|TRBV6-5|.
TGTGCCAGCATTCTCAGGGCGCTGAACACTGAAGCTTTCTTT
CASILRALNTEAFF
>.|TRBJ1-1|TRBV7-2|.
TGTGCCAGCAGCCGGGGGGCACTAATGAACACTGAAGCTTTCTTT
CASSRGALMNTEAFF
>.|TRBJ1-2|TRBV3-1/TRBV3-2|TRBD1
TGTGCCAGCACCGGGACAGGGTTCTATGGCTACACCTTC
CASTGTGFYGYTF
>.|TRBJ1-5|TRBV15|.
TGTGCCACCAGCAGAGATCGGGGGAGCAATCAGCCCCAGCATTTT
CATSRDRGSNQPQHF
>.|TRBJ1-5|TRBV7-2|.
TGTGCCAGCAGCTTAAGAGGAGGGACCCATCAGCCCCAGCATTTT
CASSLRGGTHQPQHF